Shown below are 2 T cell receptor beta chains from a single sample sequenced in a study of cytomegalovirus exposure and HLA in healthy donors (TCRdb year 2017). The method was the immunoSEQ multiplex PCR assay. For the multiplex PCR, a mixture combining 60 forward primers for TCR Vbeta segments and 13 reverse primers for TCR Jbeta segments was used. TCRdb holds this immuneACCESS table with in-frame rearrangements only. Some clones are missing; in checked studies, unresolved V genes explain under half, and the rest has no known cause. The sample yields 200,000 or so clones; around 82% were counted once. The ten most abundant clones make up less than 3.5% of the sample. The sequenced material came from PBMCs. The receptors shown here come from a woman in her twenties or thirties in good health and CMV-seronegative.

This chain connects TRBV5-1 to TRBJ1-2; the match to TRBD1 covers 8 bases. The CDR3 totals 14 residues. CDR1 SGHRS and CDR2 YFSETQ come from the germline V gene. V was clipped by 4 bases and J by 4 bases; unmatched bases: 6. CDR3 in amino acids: CASSPGTGPYGYTF. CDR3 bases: TGCGCCAGCAGCCCGGGGACAGGCCCCTATGGCTACACCTTC.

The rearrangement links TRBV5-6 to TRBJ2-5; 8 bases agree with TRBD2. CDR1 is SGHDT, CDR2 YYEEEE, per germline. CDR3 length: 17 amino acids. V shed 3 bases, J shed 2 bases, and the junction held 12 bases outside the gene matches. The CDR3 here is CASSSRGSGTYQETQYF. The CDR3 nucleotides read TGTGCCAGCAGCTCGAGGGGTAGCGGGACCTATCAAGAGACCCAGTACTTC.